One sample yielded the 30 T cell receptor beta chains listed below, sequenced in a study of blood T cell repertoires in COVID-19. Clones were read by immunoSEQ multiplex PCR, and TCRdb kept only the in-frame ones, dropping some. The sample lists fewer than 80,000 clones, roughly 90% occurring once. Sequencing was carried out using peripheral blood. The receptors derive from a woman aged 45-65 years with active or convalescent COVID-19.

The gene calls are TRBV2 and TRBJ2-4; D is possibly TRBD2 (5 bases). The CDR3 loop spans 14 amino acids. Trimming took off 0 bases at V and 10 bases at J, with 13 bases between the two ends. CDR1 and CDR2 from the germline V gene are SNHLY and FYNNEI. CDR3 sequence: CASSEAGLAAIQYF. CDR3 bases: TGTGCCAGCAGTGAAGCGGGTCTAGCAGCTATTCAGTACTTC.

The chain recombines TRBV5-4 with TRBJ1-1; 8 nucleotides align to TRBD1. Trimming at V came to 5 bases and at J to 3 bases, leaving 0 bases not matched to a gene. This CDR3 has 12 residues. Germline values: CDR1 SGHNT, CDR2 YYREEE (reference sequence). CDR3 region: CASRQGDTEAFF. For the CDR3, the DNA is TGTGCCAGCAGACAGGGGGACACTGAAGCTTTCTTT.

V and J are TRBV2 and TRBJ1-1, with 11 positions matching TRBD1. Per germline, CDR1 SNHLY and CDR2 FYNNEI. The CDR3 contains 15 residues. Germline trimming cut 6 bases from V and 0 bases from J; bases unmatched to any gene: 3. CDR3 loop: CASSGQGAVNTEAFF. In DNA, the CDR3 is TGTGCCAGCAGCGGACAGGGGGCTGTGAACACTGAAGCTTTCTTT.

This chain links TRBV19 with TRBJ1-5, with no clear D. The CDR3 runs 13 residues. V lost 6 bases and J lost 4, with 10 bases in between. CDR1 and CDR2 (germline): LNHDA, SQIVND (reference sequence). The DNA of the CDR3 is TGTGCCAGTAGAGTAAGCTGGAATCAGCCCCAGCATTTT. This sequence encodes CASRVSWNQPQHF.

This clone showed up just once. CDR3 residues: CASSLVQVFSGNTIYF. CDR3 coding DNA: TGTGCCAGCAGCTTGGTACAGGTCTTCTCTGGAAACACCATATATTTT. The chain uses TRBV5-6 and TRBJ1-3, with D possibly TRBD1 on 5 matching bases. There are 16 residues in the CDR3. Germline loops: CDR1 SGHDT, CDR2 YYEEEE. Trimming took 0 bases from V and 0 from J, leaving 10 bases between them.

V usage is TRBV4-2 and J usage is TRBJ2-7; TRBD2 aligns across 7 bases. Germline loops: CDR1 LGHNA, CDR2 YNFKEQ. The CDR3 covers 15 residues. Trimming at V came to 1 base and at J to 1 base, leaving 4 bases not matched to a gene. CDR3 region: CASSQVLAESYEQYF. For the CDR3, the DNA is TGTGCCAGCAGCCAAGTCCTAGCGGAGTCCTACGAGCAGTACTTC.

Here the CDR3 DNA reads TGTGCCAGCAGCTTAGGGGCCAGCTATGGCTACACCTTC. This gives the protein CASSLGASYGYTF. The V and J genes are TRBV7-9 and TRBJ1-2; D call uncertain. Trimming took 1 base from V and 4 from J, leaving 7 bases between them. CDR1 and CDR2 (germline): SEHNR, FQNEAQ (reference sequence). The CDR3 spans 13 residues.

This rearrangement joins TRBV5-6 to TRBJ2-5; 10 nucleotides line up with TRBD2. This CDR3 spans 16 amino acids. Germline V CDR1 and CDR2: SGHDT, YYEEEE. The ends lost 4 bases at V and 2 bases at J; junction bases unmatched: 8. For the CDR3, the DNA is TGTGCCAGCAGCCCACCTAGCGGGAGAATACAAGAGACCCAGTACTTC. Translating it yields CASSPPSGRIQETQYF.

The chain recombines TRBV27 with TRBJ1-6, with a possible D match to TRBD1 (6 bases). Trimming left V 6 bases short and J 6 bases short, with 15 bases between. The CDR3 runs 15 residues. Germline assignment: CDR1 MNHEY and CDR2 SMNVEV (reference sequence). CDR3 sequence (DNA): TGTGCCAGCAGAATTACGGGACATCTTAATTCACCCCTCCACTTT. Amino acids: CASRITGHLNSPLHF.

The V call is TRBV7-2, the J call TRBJ2-7, with 9 bases lining up with TRBD2. Germline-derived CDR1 and CDR2 are SGHTA and FQGNSA. Trimming at V came to 2 bases and at J to 6 bases, leaving 8 bases not matched to a gene. There are 15 residues in the CDR3. The CDR3 spells CASSLLAGVIGEQYF. The CDR3 DNA sequence: TGTGCCAGCAGCTTATTAGCGGGAGTAATAGGCGAGCAGTACTTC.

This clone occurred once. The V and J genes are TRBV7-8 and TRBJ2-7, with unresolved D. CDR1 SGHVS and CDR2 FQNEAQ come from the germline V gene. V gave up 6 bases and J gave up 0 bases, with 12 bases separating them. The CDR3 loop spans 14 amino acids. CDR3 protein: CASSSILSSYEQYF. The DNA for the CDR3 is TGTGCCAGCAGTTCCATCCTGAGCTCCTACGAGCAGTACTTC.

The chain links TRBV21-1 to TRBJ1-2; TRBD1 is the table's D call and was not checked against the DNA. TRBV21-1 is labeled a pseudogene. The CDR3 sequence is 13 residues long. The CDR3 region has the DNA TGTGCCAGCAGTTTTACAGGGTCCGATGGCTACACCTTC. Its translation is CASSFTGSDGYTF.

The rearrangement uses TRBV9 and TRBJ1-4; possibly TRBD1 for D (5 bases). Trimming removed 4 bases at V and 8 bases at J, with 12 bases between. Germline loops: CDR1 SGDLS, CDR2 YYNGEE. The CDR3 has 13 amino acids. The chain's CDR3 is CASSQGGGEKLFF. The CDR3 region has the DNA TGTGCCAGCAGCCAGGGAGGAGGCGAAAAACTGTTTTTT.

The chain uses TRBV18 and TRBJ2-3; 11 bases align to TRBD2. From germline, CDR1 is KGHSH and CDR2 LQKENI. This CDR3 has 16 residues. V lost 4 bases to trimming and J lost 5 bases; unmatched junction nucleotides: 8. The CDR3 DNA sequence: TGTGCCAGCTCACTACTAGCGGGAGTTCAGAGAGATACGCAGTATTTT. Encoded protein: CASSLLAGVQRDTQYF.

This chain uses TRBV7-9 with TRBJ2-3; 7 bases match TRBD2. The CDR3 extends over 15 amino acids. The germline CDR1 and CDR2 sequences are SEHNR and FQNEAQ (reference sequence). The V and J ends lost 3 bases and 1 base, in that order; junction bases with no gene match: 4. In DNA form, the CDR3 reads TGTGCCAGCAGCTTTACTAGCGTCGGCACAGATACGCAGTATTTT. It encodes CASSFTSVGTDTQYF. The full variable domain, with the rest looked up from reference TRBV7-9 and TRBJ2-3, is DTGVSQNPRHKITKRGQNVTFRCDPISEHNRLYWYRQTLGQGPEFLTYFQNEAQLEKSRLLSDRFSAERPKGSFSTLEIQRTEQGDSAMYLCASSFTSVGTDTQYFGPGTRLTVL.

This clone was seen once. V usage is TRBV27 and J usage is TRBJ2-1; tentative D call: TRBD2 (7 bases). Germline loops: CDR1 MNHEY, CDR2 SMNVEV (reference sequence). CDR3 length: 16 amino acids. The V end was cut by 0 bases, the J end by 0 bases, with 9 bases between. In DNA form, the CDR3 reads TGTGCCAGCAGTTTATCGGGGGGGCTCTCCTACAATGAGCAGTTCTTC. Protein sequence: CASSLSGGLSYNEQFF.

Turning to this clone: Other DNA variants within this sample encode the same CDR3. This chain uses TRBV9 with TRBJ2-7; maybe TRBD2 (6 bases). Trimming left V 3 bases short and J 2 bases short, with 12 bases between. This CDR3 is 14 amino acids long. CDR1 and CDR2 (germline): SGDLS, YYNGEE. The DNA for the CDR3 is TGTGCCAGCAGCGCGGGAGACCGACCCTACGAGCAGTACTTC. Translated: CASSAGDRPYEQYF.

This clone was observed once. The chain employs TRBV6-1 and TRBJ2-2; TRBD1 might be the D (5 bases). V lost 2 bases to trimming and J lost 4 bases, with 17 bases between them. Germline assignment: CDR1 MNHNS and CDR2 SASEGT. The CDR3 runs to 17 residues. The CDR3 loop reads CASSEYPPGSLTGELFF. The CDR3 nucleotides read TGTGCCAGCAGTGAATACCCTCCAGGGTCGCTCACCGGGGAGCTGTTTTTT.

This chain links TRBV3-1 (or the pseudogene TRBV3-2) with TRBJ1-4, with TRBD1 identical over 11 bases. Germline V gene sequence: CDR1 LGHDT, CDR2 YNNKEL (reference sequence). The CDR3 covers 15 residues. Losses at the gene ends were 4 bases for V and 7 bases for J; bases not matched to a gene: 5. CDR3 residues: CASSLRTGGGEKLFF. In DNA form, the CDR3 reads TGTGCCAGCAGCCTCAGGACAGGGGGCGGTGAAAAACTGTTTTTT.

The chain combines TRBV5-6 with TRBJ1-1; D not certain. Trimming took off 3 bases at V and 8 bases at J, with 11 bases between the two ends. The germline gives CDR1 SGHDT, CDR2 YYEEEE. The CDR3 contains 12 residues. Written as DNA, the CDR3 is TGTGCCAGCAGCTCAGTCGTGGCCGAAGCTTTCTTT. Encoded protein: CASSSVVAEAFF.

The chain links TRBV5-5 to TRBJ1-1, with D possibly being TRBD1 (6 bases). Trimming removed 4 bases from V and 4 bases from J, with 14 bases in between. The germline gives CDR1 SGHKS, CDR2 YYEKEE (reference sequence). The CDR3 contains 14 residues. The CDR3 is CASSTTGLLTEAFF. DNA for the CDR3: TGTGCCAGCAGCACGACAGGCCTACTCACTGAAGCTTTCTTT. Drawing the rest from reference TRBV5-5 and TRBJ1-1, the complete variable domain is DAGVTQSPTHLIKTRGQQVTLRCSPISGHKSVSWYQQVLGQGPQFIFQYYEKEERGRGNFPDRFSARQFPNYSSELNVNALLLGDSALYLCASSTTGLLTEAFFGQGTRLTVV.

The gene calls are TRBV5-6 and TRBJ2-1; D gene ambiguous. The CDR3 contains 17 residues. V lost 0 bases and J lost 0, with 13 bases in between. In germline, CDR1 is SGHDT, CDR2 YYEEEE. The CDR3 loop is CASSLGAYLSSYNEQFF. CDR3 nucleotide sequence: TGTGCCAGCAGCTTGGGTGCCTACCTGAGCTCCTACAATGAGCAGTTCTTC.

The chain is built from TRBV7-9 and TRBJ1-2; 7 bases line up with TRBD1. V shed 4 bases and J 8 bases; nucleotides not matched to a gene: 4. CDR3 length: 12 amino acids. Germline loops: CDR1 SEHNR, CDR2 FQNEAQ (reference sequence). The CDR3 nucleotides read TGTGCCAGCAGCTCAACAGGGGAGGGCTACACCTTC. Its translation is CASSSTGEGYTF.

The chain carries TRBV5-1 and TRBJ2-3; TRBD1 agrees at 7 bases. From germline, CDR1 is SGHRS and CDR2 YFSETQ. The CDR3 has 13 residues. V shed 4 bases, J shed 5 bases, and the junction held 4 bases outside the gene matches. The CDR3 loop is CASSGSGGDTQYF. CDR3 coding DNA: TGCGCCAGCAGCGGCTCAGGGGGAGATACGCAGTATTTT.

V is TRBV5-4 and J is TRBJ2-1; TRBD2 matches 8 bases. The V and J ends lost 0 bases and 7 bases, in that order; junction bases with no gene match: 12. The CDR3 contains 17 residues. Germline V gives CDR1 SGHNT, CDR2 YYREEE (reference sequence). The CDR3 DNA is TGTGCCAGCAGCTTGGGTTCTATGGGGACTAGTAGTAATGAGCAGTTCTTC. Its translation: CASSLGSMGTSSNEQFF.

The gene calls are TRBV30 and TRBJ2-7; D gene uncertain. Trimming removed 0 bases from V and 2 bases from J, with 5 bases in between. CDR1 is GTSNPN, CDR2 SVGIG, per germline (reference sequence). This CDR3 is built from 12 residues. CDR3 sequence (DNA): TGTGCCTGGAGTGTGCAGGCCTACGAGCAGTACTTC. It translates to CAWSVQAYEQYF.

CDR3 DNA sequence: TGTGCCAGCACTCGCGGTTTGAGCTCCTACGAGCAGTACTTC. Translated: CASTRGLSSYEQYF. The chain employs TRBV2 and TRBJ2-7; D not certain. Trimming cost V 7 bases and J 0 bases, with 13 bases left between them. Germline values: CDR1 SNHLY, CDR2 FYNNEI. This CDR3 has 14 residues.

The chain carries TRBV14 and TRBJ2-7; TRBD2 might be the D (6 bases). Germline V gene sequence: CDR1 SGHDN, CDR2 FVKESK. This CDR3 is built from 16 residues. Trimming took off 0 bases at V and 0 bases at J, with 12 bases between the two ends. CDR3 loop: CASSQDFGLTSYEQYF. The CDR3 coding sequence is TGTGCCAGCAGCCAAGATTTTGGACTAACCTCCTACGAGCAGTACTTC. The full variable domain, with the rest looked up from reference TRBV14 and TRBJ2-7, is EAGVTQFPSHSVIEKGQTVTLRCDPISGHDNLYWYRRVMGKEIKFLLHFVKESKQDESGMPNNRFLAERTGGTYSTLKVQPAELEDSGVYFCASSQDFGLTSYEQYFGPGTRLTVT.

J is TRBJ1-2 and V is TRBV12-3 or TRBV12-4, with 7 bases fitting TRBD1. Trimming at V came to 1 base and at J to 6 bases, leaving 2 bases not matched to a gene. The CDR3 is 13 residues long. The CDR3 spells CASSLGTGHGYTF. The CDR3 DNA sequence: TGTGCCAGCAGTTTAGGGACAGGTCATGGCTACACCTTC.

The chain is built from TRBV27 and TRBJ2-3; the match to TRBD2 covers 7 bases. Unmatched junction bases numbered 8, after V lost 6 bases and J lost 5 bases. CDR3 length equals 14 residues. Germline V CDR1 and CDR2: MNHEY, SMNVEV (reference sequence). The CDR3 sequence is CASRSSGLRDTQYF. In nucleotides, the CDR3 is TGTGCCAGCAGGTCTAGCGGCTTAAGAGATACGCAGTATTTT.